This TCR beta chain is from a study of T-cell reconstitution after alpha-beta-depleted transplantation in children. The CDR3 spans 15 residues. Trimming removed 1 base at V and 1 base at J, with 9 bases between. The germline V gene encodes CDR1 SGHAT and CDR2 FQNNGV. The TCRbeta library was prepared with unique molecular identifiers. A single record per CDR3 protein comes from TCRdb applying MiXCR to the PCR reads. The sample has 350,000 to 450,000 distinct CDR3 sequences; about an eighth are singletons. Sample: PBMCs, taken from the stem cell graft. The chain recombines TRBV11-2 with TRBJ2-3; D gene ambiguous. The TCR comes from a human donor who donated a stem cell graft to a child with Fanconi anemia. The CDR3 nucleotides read TGTGCCAGCAGCTTAGGGGTCCGGCGCACAGATACGCAGTATTTT. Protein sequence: CASSLGVRRTDTQYF.